This TCR beta chain was recorded in a study of cytomegalovirus exposure and HLA in healthy donors. General study results and limits: TCR beta V- and J-gene trimming was later associated with a missense DCLRE1C variant.

Germline V lookup: CDR1 MNHEY, CDR2 SMNVEV (reference sequence). V was pared by 5 bases and J by 10 bases, with 21 bases between. This CDR3 spans 15 amino acids. Turning to this clone: Its cognate antigen is unknown.

The primer mix had 60 Vbeta and 13 Jbeta primers. This table comes from immunoSEQ multiplex PCR, and its TCRdb copy is limited to in-frame clones, with some not included. This sample has about 140,000 clones, with about three quarters found just once. There were likely unrecorded immune exposures, though donors were nominally healthy when sampled. This TCR was sampled from a male donor in good health and CMV-seropositive. The sequenced material came from PBMCs. V usage is TRBV27 and J usage is TRBJ2-1; a weak D match, TRBD2 (7 bases). The CDR3 DNA reads TGTGCCAGCAGTACAGAGGGGGGAGGGACACTAGAGCAGTTCTTC. Residues: CASSTEGGGTLEQFF.